This passage covers 23 T cell receptor beta chains from one sample sequenced in a study of persistence of HIV-infected CD4 T cells. The libraries were made with immunoSEQ version 4 in survey mode. Profiled with immunoSEQ multiplex PCR; TCRdb holds only in-frame clones, not every one. The sample yields almost 20,000 clones, 78% seen once. Antigen specificity for these receptors is unknown. Lysates of CMV-infected fibroblasts at around 9.1 ug/mL stimulated these cells. Sorting of responding CD4+ T cells relied on upregulated CD40 ligand together with CD69. The sequences come from CD4+ T cells sorted from PBMCs after approximately 20-hour stimulation, collected from a patient who received antiretroviral therapy. These receptors were collected from an adult man with HIV who was CMV-seropositive.

This sequence joins TRBV7-8 and TRBJ1-2, with 7 bases that match TRBD1. Germline values: CDR1 SGHVS, CDR2 FQNEAQ. CDR3 length: 14 residues. Trimming took 5 bases from V and 6 from J; bases not matched to a gene: 9. For the CDR3, the DNA is TGTGCCAGCAGCCCATCCAGGGGGGGGAATGGCTACACCTTC. The encoded protein is CASSPSRGGNGYTF.

The chain is built from TRBV10-3 and TRBJ2-1; tentatively, D is TRBD1 (5 bases). V dropped 10 bases and J dropped 6 bases, with 19 bases sitting between them. Germline values: CDR1 ENHRY, CDR2 SYGVKD. The length of the CDR3 is 14 residues. The CDR3 nucleotides read TGTGCCACCTCGAATTCCCTAGACAGCAATGAGCAGTTCTTC. As protein: CATSNSLDSNEQFF.

V is TRBV5-4 and J is TRBJ2-2, with 7 bases lining up with TRBD2. Germline lookup yields CDR1 SGHNT and CDR2 YYREEE (reference sequence). Germline trimming cut 5 bases from V and 0 bases from J; bases unmatched to any gene: 7. The CDR3 is 16 amino acids. CDR3 in amino acids: CASRGPRGSNTGELFF. The CDR3 region has the DNA TGTGCCAGCAGAGGCCCGCGGGGGTCGAACACCGGGGAGCTGTTTTTT.

The J gene is TRBJ1-6, the V gene TRBV10-3; D not resolved. Trimming took off 11 bases at V and 5 bases at J, with 13 bases between the two ends. The V gene's germline CDR1 is ENHRY and CDR2 SYGVKD. CDR3 size: 13 residues. CDR3 residues: CAPVGLDNSPLHF. The CDR3 coding sequence is TGTGCCCCGGTCGGACTCGATAATTCACCCCTCCACTTT.

J is TRBJ1-1 and V is TRBV3-1 (or the pseudogene TRBV3-2); D is unresolved. From germline, CDR1 is LGHDT and CDR2 YNNKEL (reference sequence). There are 14 residues in the CDR3. Deletions cut 3 bases from V and 1 base from J, with 9 bases between. The CDR3 DNA reads TGTGCCAGCAGCCACCTCCAGAAGAACACTGAAGCTTTCTTT. Protein: CASSHLQKNTEAFF.

The V gene is TRBV2, the J gene TRBJ1-2, with 7 positions matching TRBD1. The ends lost 6 bases at V and 7 bases at J; junction bases unmatched: 8. The CDR3 length is 13 residues. From germline, CDR1 is SNHLY and CDR2 FYNNEI. CDR3 bases: TGTGCCAGCAGGGCCGACAGGGATGGTGGCTACACCTTC. Protein product: CASRADRDGGYTF.

This clone showed up just once. The rearrangement joins TRBV6-2 or TRBV6-3 to TRBJ1-5; TRBD1 matches at 7 bases. Germline-derived CDR1 and CDR2 are MNHEY and SVGEGT. The J segment lost 4 bases and the V segment lost 4 bases, leaving 10 bases of the junction unmatched. CDR3 length: 16 amino acids. The CDR3 loop is CASSWHIQGGNQPQHF. CDR3 coding DNA: TGTGCCAGCAGTTGGCACATTCAGGGGGGGAATCAGCCCCAGCATTTT.

The chain joins TRBV25-1 to TRBJ2-7; possible D gene TRBD1, 6 bases. CDR3 length: 14 residues. V shed 6 bases and J shed 0 bases, with 12 bases lying between them. Germline V CDR1 and CDR2: MGHDK, SYGVNS. CDR3 coding DNA: TGTGCCAGCAGGGGACAAGGTAACTCCTACGAGCAGTACTTC. Residues: CASRGQGNSYEQYF.

This chain links TRBV5-4 with TRBJ2-1, with 10 bases identical to TRBD1. J gave up 7 bases and V 4 bases, and 11 bases lay outside the gene matches. The CDR3 totals 16 residues. Germline V gene sequence: CDR1 SGHNT, CDR2 YYREEE (reference sequence). For the CDR3, the DNA is TGTGCCAGCAGCAGCGGCGACAGGGGGCAGGGGAATGAGCAGTTCTTC. This gives the protein CASSSGDRGQGNEQFF.

The CDR3 coding sequence is TGTGCCAGCAGTTTACCGGTAACGGGCGGCTATGGCTACACCTTC. Translating it yields CASSLPVTGGYGYTF. This chain uses TRBV28 with TRBJ1-2, with D hard to call. The V gene lost 2 bases and the J gene lost 4 bases, with 14 bases spanning the gap. Per the germline V gene, CDR1 is MDHEN and CDR2 is SYDVKM. The CDR3 is made up of 15 amino acids.

The gene calls are TRBV5-1 and TRBJ2-1; D perhaps matches TRBD1 (6 bases). Between the trimmed V and J ends, which lost 3 bases and 5 bases, there was a span of 12 bases. The germline V gene has CDR1 SGHRS and CDR2 YFSETQ. The CDR3 extends over 14 amino acids. The CDR3 loop is CASSYYRDNNEQFF. CDR3 nucleotides: TGCGCCAGCAGCTATTACCGGGACAACAATGAGCAGTTCTTC.

The chain uses TRBV6-1 and TRBJ1-6; 7 nucleotides line up with TRBD1. Germline values: CDR1 MNHNS, CDR2 SASEGT. The CDR3 contains 15 residues. Trimming at V came to 2 bases and at J to 9 bases, leaving 7 bases not matched to a gene. CDR3 in DNA: TGTGCCAGCAGTGAAACGGAACAGGGGAGTTCACCCCTCCACTTT. Translation: CASSETEQGSSPLHF.

V and J are TRBV19 and TRBJ1-2, with D possibly TRBD1 on 5 matching bases. Germline CDR1 reads LNHDA; CDR2 reads SQIVND (reference sequence). CDR3 length: 17 residues. V was cut by 1 base and J by 2 bases, with 17 bases left in between. The CDR3 reads CASSIAGAGEVNYGYTF. As DNA, the CDR3 is TGTGCCAGTAGTATAGCTGGGGCAGGAGAAGTCAACTATGGCTACACCTTC.

The chain employs TRBV30 and TRBJ1-4, with a possible D match to TRBD1 (5 bases). The V end lost 3 bases, the J end lost 5 bases, and 10 bases lay between the germline ends. Looked up from germline, CDR1 is GTSNPN and CDR2 is SVGIG (reference sequence). The CDR3 contains 13 residues. CDR3 residues: CAWSTGLNEKLFF. CDR3 DNA: TGTGCCTGGAGCACGGGACTGAATGAAAAACTGTTTTTT.

By proportion, this clone is medium-sized. The rearrangement joins TRBV27 to TRBJ2-7; no reliable D call. Trimming cost V 3 bases and J 7 bases, with 10 bases left between them. The CDR3 totals 12 residues. Per germline, CDR1 MNHEY and CDR2 SMNVEV (reference sequence). CDR3 nucleotides: TGTGCCAGCAGTTTGGGTATTGGGGAGCAGTACTTC. It is translated as CASSLGIGEQYF.

The CDR3, as DNA: TGCGCCAGCAGCCCAGGGTCTTCTGGAAACACCATATATTTT. Residues: CASSPGSSGNTIYF. V usage is TRBV5-1 and J usage is TRBJ1-3; weak D call: TRBD1 (5 bases). This CDR3 comprises 14 residues. Germline CDR1 reads SGHRS; CDR2 reads YFSETQ. The V end lost 4 bases, the J end lost 1 base, and 9 bases lay between the germline ends.

The chain combines TRBV6-5 with TRBJ1-5, with a tentative D call TRBD1 (5 bases). This CDR3 is 15 amino acids long. The germline V gene has CDR1 MNHEY and CDR2 SVGAGI. Trimming took 0 bases from V and 4 from J, leaving 10 bases between them. The CDR3 coding sequence is TGTGCCAGCAGTTACTCGGGACGGCAAAATCAGCCCCAGCATTTT. Its protein product is CASSYSGRQNQPQHF.

The chain carries TRBV2 and TRBJ1-2; TRBD1 is a possible D gene (5 bases). The CDR3 has 14 residues. Germline CDR1 is SNHLY and CDR2 is FYNNEI. Trimming shortened V by 5 bases and J by 0 bases, and 10 bases separated the two germline ends. The CDR3 region has the DNA TGTGCCAGCAGTAGACAGATGACTAACTATGGCTACACCTTC. Its translation is CASSRQMTNYGYTF.

The table lists this clone with a few counts. The chain couples TRBV20-1 to TRBJ2-3; no clear D gene. CDR1 and CDR2 from the germline V gene are DFQATT and SNEGSKA (reference sequence). V shed 5 bases and J shed 4 bases, with 7 bases lying between them. The CDR3 is 11 residues long. In nucleotides, the CDR3 is TGCAGTGCTGGTCGGGCAGATACGCAGTATTTT. It yields the protein CSAGRADTQYF.

Written as DNA, the CDR3 is TGCGCCAGCAGCCAAGGCTCTCGAGGGGCTACTAATGAAAAACTGTTTTTT. This codes for CASSQGSRGATNEKLFF. The genes are TRBV4-1 and TRBJ1-4; tentative D call: TRBD1 (5 bases). Germline V gives CDR1 MGHRA, CDR2 YSYEKL. V lost 1 base and J 2 bases, leaving 14 bases between the germline ends. The CDR3 runs 17 residues.

J is TRBJ2-7 and V is TRBV12-3 or TRBV12-4, with D unclear. Deletions cut 6 bases from V and 9 bases from J, with 12 bases between. This CDR3 is built from 11 residues. The DNA of the CDR3 is TGTGCCAGCAGCCTCAGGATCGTGCAGTACTTC. It yields the protein CASSLRIVQYF.

This chain uses TRBV2 with TRBJ1-4; D call uncertain. This CDR3 spans 16 amino acids. The V end was cut by 7 bases, the J end by 1 base, with 16 bases between. Germline V CDR1 and CDR2: SNHLY, FYNNEI. The CDR3 here is CASTTDLSRTNEKLFF. CDR3 coding DNA: TGTGCCAGCACTACCGACCTCTCCCGAACTAATGAAAAACTGTTTTTT.

This clone appeared a few times. The chain recombines TRBV15 with TRBJ2-1, with 9 positions matching TRBD1. V shed 3 bases, J shed 9 bases, and the junction held 9 bases outside the gene matches. This CDR3 comprises 15 residues. Germline V gene sequence: CDR1 LNHNV, CDR2 YYDKDF (reference sequence). The chain's CDR3 is CATSRPGQGNTEQFF. CDR3 nucleotide sequence: TGTGCCACCAGCAGGCCGGGACAGGGTAATACTGAGCAGTTCTTC.